The 11 T cell receptor beta chains below come from one sample, sequenced in a study of human T cells and chemical hapten exposure. TCRdb used MiXCR to reprocess the RACE reads, holding one entry per CDR3 protein. This repertoire shows 150,000 to 200,000 distinct CDR3 sequences, around 30% found once; its top ten account for less than 3.5%. Time point meaning: pre-sensitization, week 0. Sample treatment: therapeutic diphenylcyclopropenone sensitization with weekly scalp DPC. The sample consisted of whole blood, taken in connection with sensitization to the hapten diphenylcyclopropenone (DPC). These receptors came from a woman aged 25 to 39 with alopecia areata. Some clones in this sample may be carry-over from other donors' samples.

The chain's CDR3 is CASSFGTGGSNEQFF. CDR3 DNA: TGCGCCAGCAGCTTCGGGACAGGGGGTAGCAATGAGCAGTTCTTC. This chain joins TRBV5-1 and TRBJ2-1, with TRBD1 matching over 11 bases. The CDR3 spans 15 residues. The junction had 4 bases not matched to a gene; V was cut back by 2 bases and J by 6 bases. Germline values: CDR1 SGHRS, CDR2 YFSETQ.

The chain recombines TRBV2 with TRBJ2-5; D might be TRBD2 (6 bases). Germline assignment: CDR1 SNHLY and CDR2 FYNNEI. This CDR3 is 14 amino acids long. Between the trimmed V and J ends, which lost 3 bases and 5 bases, there was a span of 13 bases. The CDR3 DNA reads as TGTGCCAGCAGTGAGACGGGGACTGTTGAGACCCAGTACTTC. The encoded protein is CASSETGTVETQYF.

The chain uses TRBV29-1 and TRBJ2-7; either TRBD1 or TRBD2 may supply D (5 bases each). This CDR3 has 12 amino acids. V was pared by 6 bases and J by 3 bases, with 12 bases between. In germline, CDR1 is SQVTM, CDR2 ANQGSEA. The CDR3, as DNA: TGCAGCGTCCAACGGGGCTACTACGAGCAGTACTTC. This sequence encodes CSVQRGYYEQYF.

In this sample, this clonotype turned up a few times. The J gene is TRBJ2-2, the V gene TRBV4-3; no firm D call. Germline V gives CDR1 LGHNA, CDR2 YSLEER. V was shortened by 3 bases and J by 2 bases, with 4 bases between the two germline ends. The CDR3 sequence is 13 residues long. CDR3 sequence reads: CASSHSNTGELFF. CDR3 nucleotides: TGCGCCAGCAGCCACTCAAACACCGGGGAGCTGTTTTTT.

V usage is TRBV29-1 and J usage is TRBJ2-7, with unresolved D. V was shortened by 2 bases and J by 2 bases, with 7 bases between the two germline ends. This CDR3 is built from 12 residues. CDR1 SQVTM and CDR2 ANQGSEA come from the germline V gene. The CDR3 bases are TGCAGCGTTGAATACGGAGCCTACGAGCAGTACTTC. Translation: CSVEYGAYEQYF.

This clonotype was picked up a small number of times. V usage is TRBV7-2 and J usage is TRBJ1-5; a weak D match, TRBD1 (5 bases). Looked up from germline, CDR1 is SGHTA and CDR2 is FQGNSA. With 5 bases removed from V and 11 bases from J, the gap between germline ends came to 25 bases. The CDR3 extends over 16 amino acids. DNA for the CDR3: TGTGCCAGCAGCCCGCGCGGGGCGGGGTTTCCGGGGGCCCAGCATTTT. It encodes CASSPRGAGFPGAQHF.

The chain is built from TRBV6-2 or TRBV6-3 and TRBJ2-1; TRBD2 aligns across 7 bases. The J segment lost 2 bases and the V segment lost 5 bases, leaving 3 bases of the junction unmatched. CDR1 is MNHEY and CDR2 is SVGEGT in the germline V gene. CDR3 length: 14 amino acids. CDR3 region: CASSQRGPYNEQFF. The CDR3 DNA reads TGTGCCAGCAGTCAGCGGGGACCCTACAATGAGCAGTTCTTC.

This clonotype was recorded a few times. The CDR3 is CSALIGTDSNQPQHF. In DNA, the CDR3 is TGCAGTGCTTTAATTGGGACAGATAGCAATCAGCCCCAGCATTTT. V usage is TRBV20-1 and J usage is TRBJ1-5; 7 bases fit TRBD1. Germline CDR1 and CDR2: DFQATT and SNEGSKA (reference sequence). Germline trimming cut 5 bases from V and 0 bases from J; bases unmatched to any gene: 7. CDR3 length: 15 amino acids.

The gene calls are TRBV9 and TRBJ2-2, with TRBD2 matching over 7 bases. CDR3 length: 15 amino acids. The J segment lost 4 bases and the V segment lost 4 bases, leaving 7 bases of the junction unmatched. Germline lookup yields CDR1 SGDLS and CDR2 YYNGEE. CDR3 residues: CASSSAGRSTGELFF. DNA for the CDR3: TGTGCCAGCAGCTCAGCGGGACGTTCCACCGGGGAGCTGTTTTTT.

The chain couples TRBV18 to TRBJ2-1, with 12 bases identical to TRBD2. J gave up 2 bases and V 3 bases, and 5 bases lay outside the gene matches. Per germline, CDR1 KGHSH and CDR2 LQKENI. The CDR3 is 17 amino acids. The CDR3 protein is CASSPLAGGPTYNEQFF. CDR3 DNA: TGTGCCAGCTCACCGCTAGCGGGGGGGCCTACCTACAATGAGCAGTTCTTC.

The chain joins TRBV7-9 to TRBJ2-7, with 10 bases lining up with TRBD2. This CDR3 region has 15 residues. Germline-derived CDR1 and CDR2 are SEHNR and FQNEAQ (reference sequence). V gave up 4 bases and J gave up 1 base; unmatched junction bases: 4. This chain's CDR3 is CASSSLLAGSYEQYF. CDR3 in DNA: TGTGCCAGCAGCTCCTTACTAGCGGGGTCCTACGAGCAGTACTTC.